This TCR beta chain derives from a study of OX40 agonist ivuxolimab in advanced cancers. Study-wide results and caveats: Some nonresponders additionally presented with little normalized T-cell clonal expansion.

Profiled with immunoSEQ multiplex PCR; TCRdb holds only in-frame clones, not every one. The sample shows about 69,000 clones, roughly 89% of them seen only once. CDR1 is MGHRA and CDR2 is YSYEKL in the germline V gene. V shed 2 bases, J shed 7 bases, and the junction held 6 bases outside the gene matches. This CDR3 has 15 residues. Points on this clone: Its antigen remains unknown.

The starting material was CD4+ or CD8+ T cells sorted from blood, obtained in a trial of the OX40 agonist ivuxolimab. This chain joins TRBV4-1 and TRBJ1-4; TRBD1 agrees at 8 bases. This clonotype was obtained from an adult with an advanced solid tumor such as melanoma, head and neck, liver or kidney cancer. CDR3 loop: CASSQRDRGGEKLFF. The CDR3 coding sequence is TGCGCCAGCAGCCAACGAGACAGGGGCGGTGAAAAACTGTTTTTT.